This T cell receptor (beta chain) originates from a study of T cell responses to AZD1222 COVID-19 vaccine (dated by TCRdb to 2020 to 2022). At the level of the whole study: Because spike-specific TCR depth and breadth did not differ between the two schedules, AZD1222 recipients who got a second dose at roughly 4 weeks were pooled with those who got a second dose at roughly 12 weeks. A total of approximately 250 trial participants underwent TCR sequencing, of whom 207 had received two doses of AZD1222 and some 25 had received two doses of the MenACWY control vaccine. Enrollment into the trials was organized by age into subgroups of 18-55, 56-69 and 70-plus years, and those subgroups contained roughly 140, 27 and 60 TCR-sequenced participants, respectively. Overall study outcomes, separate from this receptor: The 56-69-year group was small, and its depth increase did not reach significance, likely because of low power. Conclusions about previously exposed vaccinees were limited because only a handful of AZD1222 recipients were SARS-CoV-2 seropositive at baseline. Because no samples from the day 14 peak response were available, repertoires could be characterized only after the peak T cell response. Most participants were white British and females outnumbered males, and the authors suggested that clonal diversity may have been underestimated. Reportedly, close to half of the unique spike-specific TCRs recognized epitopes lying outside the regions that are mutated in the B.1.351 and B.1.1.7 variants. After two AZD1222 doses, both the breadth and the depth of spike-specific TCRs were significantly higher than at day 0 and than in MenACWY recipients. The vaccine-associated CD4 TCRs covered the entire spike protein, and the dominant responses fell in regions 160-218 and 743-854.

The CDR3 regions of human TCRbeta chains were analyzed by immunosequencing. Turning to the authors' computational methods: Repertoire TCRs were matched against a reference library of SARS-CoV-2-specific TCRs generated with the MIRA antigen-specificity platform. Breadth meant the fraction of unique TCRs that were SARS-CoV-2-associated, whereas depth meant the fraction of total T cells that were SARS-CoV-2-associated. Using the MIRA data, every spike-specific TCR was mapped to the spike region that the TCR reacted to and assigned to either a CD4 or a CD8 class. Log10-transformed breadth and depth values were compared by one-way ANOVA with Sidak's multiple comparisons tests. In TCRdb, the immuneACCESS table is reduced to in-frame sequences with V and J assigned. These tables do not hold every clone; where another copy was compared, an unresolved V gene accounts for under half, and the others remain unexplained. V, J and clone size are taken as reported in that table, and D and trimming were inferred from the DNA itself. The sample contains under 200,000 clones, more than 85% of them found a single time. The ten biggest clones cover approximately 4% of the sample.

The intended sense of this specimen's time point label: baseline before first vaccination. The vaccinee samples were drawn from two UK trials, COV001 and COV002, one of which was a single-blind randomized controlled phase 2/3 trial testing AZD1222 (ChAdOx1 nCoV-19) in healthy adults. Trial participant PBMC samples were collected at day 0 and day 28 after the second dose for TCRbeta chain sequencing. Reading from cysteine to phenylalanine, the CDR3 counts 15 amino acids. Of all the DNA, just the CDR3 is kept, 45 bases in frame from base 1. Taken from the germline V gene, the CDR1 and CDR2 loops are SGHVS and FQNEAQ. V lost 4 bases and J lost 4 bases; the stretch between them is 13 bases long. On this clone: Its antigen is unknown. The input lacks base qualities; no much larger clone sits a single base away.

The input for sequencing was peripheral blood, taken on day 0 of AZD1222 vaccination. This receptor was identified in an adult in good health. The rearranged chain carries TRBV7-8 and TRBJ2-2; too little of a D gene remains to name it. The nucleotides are TGTGCCAGCAGCTCCACCGGGCCAGGCACCGGGGAGCTGTTTTTT. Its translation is CASSSTGPGTGELFF.